Included here is one TCR beta chain sequence, with context. Its antigen is not known. The run depth of the assay was deep. Clones were read by immunoSEQ multiplex PCR, and TCRdb kept only the in-frame ones, dropping some. Seen here are some 550,000 clones, about 97% observed once, and the top ten hold 0.055% to 0.07%. This sample is part of a study of shared clonotypes between healthy human individuals. Study-wide points: Naive subsets generally exceeded memory subsets in estimated richness.

CDR3 length: 14 amino acids. CDR1 is KGHSH and CDR2 is LQKENI in the germline V gene. The germline V and J ends were trimmed by 2 bases and 3 bases, with 8 bases remaining between them. The sequenced sample consisted of naive CD4+ T cells sorted from blood. Stated subset: CD45RA+ positively selected. The chain recombines TRBV18 with TRBJ1-5; D gene ambiguous. The source is a woman between 25 and 40 years old in good health. As DNA, the CDR3 is TGTGCCAGCTCACCATTGGGATTCAATCAGCCCCAGCATTTT. It specifies CASSPLGFNQPQHF.